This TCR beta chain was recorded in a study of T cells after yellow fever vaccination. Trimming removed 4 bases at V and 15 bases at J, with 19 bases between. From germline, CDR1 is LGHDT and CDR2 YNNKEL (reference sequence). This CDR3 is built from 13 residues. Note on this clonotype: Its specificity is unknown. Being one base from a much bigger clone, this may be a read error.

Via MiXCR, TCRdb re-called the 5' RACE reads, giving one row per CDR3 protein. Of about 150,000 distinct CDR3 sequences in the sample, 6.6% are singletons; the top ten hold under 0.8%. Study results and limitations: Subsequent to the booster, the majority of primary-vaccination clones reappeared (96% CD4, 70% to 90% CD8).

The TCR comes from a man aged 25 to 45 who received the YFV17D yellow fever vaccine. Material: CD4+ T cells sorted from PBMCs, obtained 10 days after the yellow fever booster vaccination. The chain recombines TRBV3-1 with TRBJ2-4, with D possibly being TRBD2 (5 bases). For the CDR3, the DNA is TGTGCCAGCAGCCCAAACCGGGATGGTAGTCGGTACTTC. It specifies CASSPNRDGSRYF.